This TCR beta chain was profiled in a study of tumor-infiltrating lymphocytes in primary liver carcinoma (dated by TCRdb to 2016 to 2017). About the investigation overall: Five patients with histopathologically diagnosed primary liver carcinoma underwent surgical resection in China between 2015 and March 2016. Repertoires from technical replicates were highly reproducible, with mean shared-clone rates roughly 0.9 and correlation coefficients above 0.95. The five patients had tumors of stage T1-T3 N0M0, with maximum diameters ranging from roughly 4.2 to 10 cm. Roughly 3.65 to 8 million productive TCRbeta reads were obtained per sample, and no significant difference in read depth was found between tissue types. Of the five patients (three men and two women, aged 30 to 69 years), four had hepatocellular carcinoma and one had combined HCC and intrahepatic cholangiocarcinoma. A total of 35 or so specimens from 5 patients went through TCRbeta repertoire sequencing, namely 25 tumor regions, 5 adjacent noncancerous liver tissues and 5 peripheral blood samples. TCRbeta repertoire sequencing, expression microarrays and whole-exome sequencing were combined in the study across five regions of each liver tumor, with adjacent normal tissue and blood also included.

In this sample, this clonotype turned up once. Which antigen it targets is not known. A much larger clone lies one base from this, so it may be a read error. Results the study describes overall, beyond this receptor: The top 250 clones made up a significantly larger repertoire fraction in tumors than in blood (p = 0.039). With just four or five patients in the study, the authors point out that the findings should be validated in a larger study. Only the TCR beta chain was sequenced, so true repertoire diversity is likely underestimated because unpaired alpha chains were not captured. Pairs of tumor regions showed greater repertoire overlap (mean roughly 35%) than tumor-adjacent pairs (17%) or tumor-blood pairs (around 15%), which is consistent with antigen-driven expansion. Since the samples were bulk and unsorted, there was no way to compare CD4+ and CD8+ T cell repertoires.

TRIzol reagent was used to extract blood RNA from unsorted whole blood, while the DNeasy Blood & Tissue kit provided the germline DNA. Patients had chronic HBV infection and were treatment-naive at sampling. Four milliliters of peripheral blood were collected into K2EDTA tubes before surgery. V gives up 8 bases and J gives up 2 bases, and the segment between their germline ends measures 16 bases. The CDR3, cysteine through phenylalanine, is 14 amino acids long. Of the read, only the CDR3 DNA is kept; its 42 bases are in frame from base 1. Taken from the germline V gene, the CDR1 and CDR2 loops are MNHNS and SASEGT. Using a constant-region primer and ProtoScript II reverse transcriptase, TCRbeta-specific cDNA was reverse-transcribed from 450 to 650 ng total RNA. TCRbeta libraries were built with three nested multiplex PCR rounds, a slightly modified ARM-PCR procedure. Each of the first two PCR rounds ran for around 10 cycles using multiplex TRBV1-TRBV30 forward primers together with a Cbeta reverse primer. Sample barcodes and Illumina adapters were added in a final 25-cycle PCR using Deep VentR polymerase. Before sequencing, amplicons between 200 and 500 bp were purified from gel using a QIAquick gel extraction kit. The TCRbeta amplicons were sequenced with 250-bp paired-end reads on an Illumina HiSeq 2500. From the authors' description of their analysis: Trimmomatic v0.33 was used to quality-trim the reads, and FLASH v1.2.11 was used to merge paired reads so that full CDR3 sequences could be recovered. MiGEC v1.2.1b assigned V, D and J germline segments to the rearranged TCRbeta sequences. Clonotype statistics and Shannon-Wiener diversity indices were computed with VDJtools v1.0.0. To reduce sampling bias, subsequent analyses other than the diversity analysis used only the 250 most abundant clonotypes in each sample. In-frame beta chains were kept once TCRdb had trimmed the public reads at Q25 with fastp and called clones with MiXCR. Each record represents a unique CDR3 protein, reported with the most common genes and DNA among its rows. The authors' filters were not applied to this entry. The sample profile shows 300,000 to 400,000 distinct CDR3 sequences; about 61% of them were found once. The ten largest clones represent roughly 6.5% of the sample.

The sample consisted of peripheral blood. The sequence links TRBV6-1 to TRBJ2-7, with a tentative D call of TRBD1 or TRBD2, each matching 5 bases. The receptor was derived from a middle-aged man with primary liver carcinoma and hepatitis B virus infection. Here is the DNA: TGTGCCAGCCTCCCCCCCTGGGGGACCTACGAGCAGTACTTC. This sequence encodes CASLPPWGTYEQYF.